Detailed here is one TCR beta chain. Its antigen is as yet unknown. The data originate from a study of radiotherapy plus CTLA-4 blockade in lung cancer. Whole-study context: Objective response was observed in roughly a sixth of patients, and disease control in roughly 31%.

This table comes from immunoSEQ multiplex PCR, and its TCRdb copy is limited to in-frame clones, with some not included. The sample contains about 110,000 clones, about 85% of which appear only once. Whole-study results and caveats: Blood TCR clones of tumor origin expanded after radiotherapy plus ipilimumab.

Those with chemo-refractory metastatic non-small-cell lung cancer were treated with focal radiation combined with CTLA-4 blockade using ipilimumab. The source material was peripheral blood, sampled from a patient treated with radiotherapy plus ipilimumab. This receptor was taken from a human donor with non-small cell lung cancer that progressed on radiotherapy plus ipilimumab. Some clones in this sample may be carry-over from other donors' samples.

CDR3 loop: CASRYLRDEKLFF. In DNA form, the CDR3 reads TGTGCCAGCAGATACCTCCGGGATGAAAAACTGTTTTTT. The chain has TRBV6-5 and TRBJ1-4; D unclear. This CDR3 is built from 13 residues. Deletions cut 6 bases from V and 6 bases from J, with 11 bases between. From germline, CDR1 is MNHEY and CDR2 SVGAGI.